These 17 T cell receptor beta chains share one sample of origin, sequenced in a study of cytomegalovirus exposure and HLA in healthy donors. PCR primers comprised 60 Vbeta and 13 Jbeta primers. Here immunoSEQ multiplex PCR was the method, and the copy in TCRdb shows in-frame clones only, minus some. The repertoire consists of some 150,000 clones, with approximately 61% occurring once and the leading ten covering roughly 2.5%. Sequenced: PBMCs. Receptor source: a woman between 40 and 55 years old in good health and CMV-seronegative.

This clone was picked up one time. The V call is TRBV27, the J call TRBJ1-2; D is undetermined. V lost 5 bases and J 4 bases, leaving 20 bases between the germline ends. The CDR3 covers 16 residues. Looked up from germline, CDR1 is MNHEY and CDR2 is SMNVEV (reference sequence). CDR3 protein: CASSPRRAGGSYGYTF. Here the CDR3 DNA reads TGTGCCAGCAGTCCGCGTCGGGCTGGAGGAAGCTATGGCTACACCTTC.

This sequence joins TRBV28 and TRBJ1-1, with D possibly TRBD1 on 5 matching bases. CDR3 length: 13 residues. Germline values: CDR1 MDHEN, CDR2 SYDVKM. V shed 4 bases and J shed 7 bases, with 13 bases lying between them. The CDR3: CASSSTFTGEAFF. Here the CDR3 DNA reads TGTGCCAGCAGTTCCACATTTACAGGTGAAGCTTTCTTT.

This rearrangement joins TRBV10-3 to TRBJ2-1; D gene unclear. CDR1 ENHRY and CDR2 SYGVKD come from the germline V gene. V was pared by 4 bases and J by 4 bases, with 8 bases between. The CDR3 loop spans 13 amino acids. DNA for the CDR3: TGTGCCATCAGTGGGCCCCAATACAATGAGCAGTTCTTC. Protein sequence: CAISGPQYNEQFF.

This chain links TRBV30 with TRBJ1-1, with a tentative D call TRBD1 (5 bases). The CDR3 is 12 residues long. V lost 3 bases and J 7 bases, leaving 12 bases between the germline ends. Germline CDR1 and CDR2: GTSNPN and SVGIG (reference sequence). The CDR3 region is CAWRGRRVEAFF. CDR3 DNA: TGTGCCTGGAGGGGGCGCCGGGTTGAAGCTTTCTTT.

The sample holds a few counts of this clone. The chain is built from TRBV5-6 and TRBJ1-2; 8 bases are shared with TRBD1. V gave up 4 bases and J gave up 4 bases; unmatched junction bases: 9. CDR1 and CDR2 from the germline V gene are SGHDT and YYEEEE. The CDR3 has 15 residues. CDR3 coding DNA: TGTGCCAGCAGCAACCGGGACAGGACCTTCTATGGCTACACCTTC. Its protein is CASSNRDRTFYGYTF.

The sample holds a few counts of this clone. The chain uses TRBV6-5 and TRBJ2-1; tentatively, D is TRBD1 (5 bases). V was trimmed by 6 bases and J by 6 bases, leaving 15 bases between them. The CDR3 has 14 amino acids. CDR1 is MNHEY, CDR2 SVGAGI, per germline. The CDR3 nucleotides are TGTGCCAGCAGCTCAGACCAGGGTGTCAATGAGCAGTTCTTC. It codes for CASSSDQGVNEQFF.

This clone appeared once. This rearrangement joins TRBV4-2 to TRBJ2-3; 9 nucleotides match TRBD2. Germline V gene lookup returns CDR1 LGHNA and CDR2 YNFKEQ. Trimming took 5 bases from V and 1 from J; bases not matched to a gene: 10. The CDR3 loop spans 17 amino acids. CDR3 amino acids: CASSEVIAGARTDTQYF. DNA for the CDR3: TGTGCCAGCAGCGAGGTCATAGCGGGGGCCCGCACAGATACGCAGTATTTT.

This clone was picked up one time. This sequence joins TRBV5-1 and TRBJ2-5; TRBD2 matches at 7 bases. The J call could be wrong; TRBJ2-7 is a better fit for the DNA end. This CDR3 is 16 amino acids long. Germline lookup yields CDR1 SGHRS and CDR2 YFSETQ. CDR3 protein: CASSFTSSSGPYEQYF. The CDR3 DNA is TGCGCCAGCAGCTTCACCTCGTCTAGCGGTCCCTACGAGCAGTACTTC.

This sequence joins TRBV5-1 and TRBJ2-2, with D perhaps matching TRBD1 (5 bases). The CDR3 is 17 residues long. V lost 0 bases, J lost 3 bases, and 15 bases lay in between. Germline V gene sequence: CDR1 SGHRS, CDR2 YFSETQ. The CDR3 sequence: CASSLAEIGVDTGELFF. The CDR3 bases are TGCGCCAGCAGCTTGGCCGAGATAGGGGTAGACACCGGGGAGCTGTTTTTT.

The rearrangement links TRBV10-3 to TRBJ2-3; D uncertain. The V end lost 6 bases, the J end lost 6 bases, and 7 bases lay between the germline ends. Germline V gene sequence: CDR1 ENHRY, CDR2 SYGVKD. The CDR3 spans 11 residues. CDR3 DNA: TGTGCCATCAGCTCTACGGATACGCAGTATTTT. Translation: CAISSTDTQYF.

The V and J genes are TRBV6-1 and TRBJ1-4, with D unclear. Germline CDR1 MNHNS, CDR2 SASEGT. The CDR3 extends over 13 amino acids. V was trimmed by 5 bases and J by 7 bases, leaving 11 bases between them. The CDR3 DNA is TGTGCCAGCAGTCAGGAAAGGCGTGAAAAACTGTTTTTT. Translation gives CASSQERREKLFF.

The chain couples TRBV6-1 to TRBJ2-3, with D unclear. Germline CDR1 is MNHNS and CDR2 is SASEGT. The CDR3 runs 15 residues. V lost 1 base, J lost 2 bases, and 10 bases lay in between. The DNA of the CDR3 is TGTGCCAGCAGTGAAGTGCACTTCTCCACAGATACGCAGTATTTT. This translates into CASSEVHFSTDTQYF.

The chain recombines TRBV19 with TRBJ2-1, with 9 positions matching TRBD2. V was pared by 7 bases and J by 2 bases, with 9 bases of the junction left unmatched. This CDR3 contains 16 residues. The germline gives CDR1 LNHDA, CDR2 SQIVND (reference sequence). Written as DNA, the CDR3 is TGTGCCAGTACCTCGGAGGCGGGGGGGCCCTACAATGAGCAGTTCTTC. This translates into CASTSEAGGPYNEQFF. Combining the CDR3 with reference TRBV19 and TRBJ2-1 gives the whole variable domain DGGITQSPKYLFRKEGQNVTLSCEQNLNHDAMYWYRQDPGQGLRLIYYSQIVNDFQKGDIAEGYSVSREKKESFPLTVTSAQKNPTAFYLCASTSEAGGPYNEQFFGPGTRLTVL.

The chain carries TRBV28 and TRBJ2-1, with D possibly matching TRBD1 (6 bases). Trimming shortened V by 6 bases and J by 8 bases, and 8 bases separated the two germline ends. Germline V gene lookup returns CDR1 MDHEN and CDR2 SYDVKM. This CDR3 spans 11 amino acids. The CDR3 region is CASRYRDEQFF. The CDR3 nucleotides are TGTGCCAGCAGGTACAGGGATGAGCAGTTCTTC.

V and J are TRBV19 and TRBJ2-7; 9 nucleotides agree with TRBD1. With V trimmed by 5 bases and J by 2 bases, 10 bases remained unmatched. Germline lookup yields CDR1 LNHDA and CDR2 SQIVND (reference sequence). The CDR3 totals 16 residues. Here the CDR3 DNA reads TGTGCCAGTAGTTTACGAGCCGGGACAGGGACCTACGAGCAGTACTTC. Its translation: CASSLRAGTGTYEQYF.

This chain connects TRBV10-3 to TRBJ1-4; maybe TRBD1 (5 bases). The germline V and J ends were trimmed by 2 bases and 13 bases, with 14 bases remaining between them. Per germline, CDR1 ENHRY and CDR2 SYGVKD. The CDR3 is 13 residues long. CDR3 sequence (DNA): TGTGCCATCAGTGAGGAAGGGACCGGGAGACTGTTTTTT. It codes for CAISEEGTGRLFF.

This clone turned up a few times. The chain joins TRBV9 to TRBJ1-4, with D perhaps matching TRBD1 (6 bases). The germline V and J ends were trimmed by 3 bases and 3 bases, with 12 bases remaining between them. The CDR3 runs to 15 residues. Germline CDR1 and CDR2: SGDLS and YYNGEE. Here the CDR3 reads CASSGQGRANEKLFF. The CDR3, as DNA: TGTGCCAGCAGCGGCCAGGGGCGGGCTAATGAAAAACTGTTTTTT.